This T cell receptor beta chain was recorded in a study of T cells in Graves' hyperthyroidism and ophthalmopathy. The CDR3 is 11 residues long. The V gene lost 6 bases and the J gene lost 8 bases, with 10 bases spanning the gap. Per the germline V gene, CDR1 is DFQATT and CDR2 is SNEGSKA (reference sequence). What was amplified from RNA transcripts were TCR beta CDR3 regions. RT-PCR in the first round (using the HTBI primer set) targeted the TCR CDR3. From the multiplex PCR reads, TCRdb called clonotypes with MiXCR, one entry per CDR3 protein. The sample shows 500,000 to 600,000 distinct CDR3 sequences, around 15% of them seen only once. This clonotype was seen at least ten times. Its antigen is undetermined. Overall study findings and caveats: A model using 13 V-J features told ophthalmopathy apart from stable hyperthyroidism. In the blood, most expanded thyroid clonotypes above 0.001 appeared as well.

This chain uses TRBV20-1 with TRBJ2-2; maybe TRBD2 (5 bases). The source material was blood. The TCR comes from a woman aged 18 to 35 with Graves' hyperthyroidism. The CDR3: CSARRGGELFF. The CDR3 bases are TGCAGTGCGAGACGGGGAGGGGAGCTGTTTTTT.